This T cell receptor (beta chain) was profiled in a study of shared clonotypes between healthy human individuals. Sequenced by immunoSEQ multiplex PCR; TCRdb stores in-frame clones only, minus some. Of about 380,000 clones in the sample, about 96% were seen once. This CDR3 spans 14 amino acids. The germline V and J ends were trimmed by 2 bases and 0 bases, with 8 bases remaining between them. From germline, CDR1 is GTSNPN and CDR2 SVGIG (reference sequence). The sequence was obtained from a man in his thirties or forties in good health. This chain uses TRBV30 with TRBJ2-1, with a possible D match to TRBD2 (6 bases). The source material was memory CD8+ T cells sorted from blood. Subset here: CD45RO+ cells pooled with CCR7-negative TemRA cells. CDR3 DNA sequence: TGTGCCTGGAGTCTAGCGAGCTCCTACAATGAGCAGTTCTTC. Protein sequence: CAWSLASSYNEQFF.